This T cell receptor (beta chain) is drawn from a study of shared clonotypes between healthy human individuals. The overall study: Every donor yielded three CD4 naive, three CD4 memory, two CD8 naive and one CD8 memory plate.

Naive CD8 cells comprised CD45RO-negative, CCR7-positively selected cells, excluding terminally differentiated effector memory CD45RA+ cells. Every donor was a Caucasian adult from Nashville, Tennessee. Of note for this clone: Its antigen remains unidentified.

The table came from immunoSEQ multiplex PCR; TCRdb's copy has only in-frame clones and leaves some out. The sample has under 850,000 clones, 92% seen once. CDR3 size: 13 residues. V was cut by 5 bases and J by 5 bases, with 12 bases left in between. Germline assignment: CDR1 SGHTA and CDR2 FQGNSA. General study points: Four donors shared 5% to 5.5% of their naive CD4 clonotypes. The low donor count limited represented genetic and exposure-history diversity.

The rearrangement links TRBV7-2 to TRBJ2-5; no reliable D call. Sequencing used naive CD8+ T cells sorted from blood. This receptor was taken from a man aged 30 to 39 in good health. The chain's CDR3 is CASSPPPRETQYF. The CDR3 DNA sequence: TGTGCCAGCAGCCCACCACCCCGGGAGACCCAGTACTTC.